The clone carrying this T cell receptor (beta chain) was recorded a few times. The data are from a study of blood T cells in healthy people across ages. Study background: For every two T cells, template switching captured about one barcoded beta molecule.

Combining a sample-barcoded 5' primer with a J-beta primer mix, a second PCR ran for 7 to 11 cycles. TCRdb recomputed calls from the 5' RACE reads with MiXCR, one row per CDR3 protein. This sample has around 800,000 distinct CDR3 sequences, with roughly 26% found just once. Germline-derived CDR1 and CDR2 are SQVTM and ANQGSEA. V dropped 5 bases and J dropped 4 bases, with 15 bases sitting between them. This CDR3 comprises 14 residues. The same sample was also used in a study of T cells of mothers and their children. In that study: The search for persistent microchimeric T cell clones detected none.

Sequencing input: blood. The TCR was taken from a boy between 5 and 17 years old in good health. This chain links TRBV29-1 with TRBJ2-1; D is perhaps TRBD2 (5 bases). This CDR3 reads CSVSRESLYNEQFF. As DNA, the CDR3 is TGCAGCGTTTCGAGGGAATCCCTTTACAATGAGCAGTTCTTC.